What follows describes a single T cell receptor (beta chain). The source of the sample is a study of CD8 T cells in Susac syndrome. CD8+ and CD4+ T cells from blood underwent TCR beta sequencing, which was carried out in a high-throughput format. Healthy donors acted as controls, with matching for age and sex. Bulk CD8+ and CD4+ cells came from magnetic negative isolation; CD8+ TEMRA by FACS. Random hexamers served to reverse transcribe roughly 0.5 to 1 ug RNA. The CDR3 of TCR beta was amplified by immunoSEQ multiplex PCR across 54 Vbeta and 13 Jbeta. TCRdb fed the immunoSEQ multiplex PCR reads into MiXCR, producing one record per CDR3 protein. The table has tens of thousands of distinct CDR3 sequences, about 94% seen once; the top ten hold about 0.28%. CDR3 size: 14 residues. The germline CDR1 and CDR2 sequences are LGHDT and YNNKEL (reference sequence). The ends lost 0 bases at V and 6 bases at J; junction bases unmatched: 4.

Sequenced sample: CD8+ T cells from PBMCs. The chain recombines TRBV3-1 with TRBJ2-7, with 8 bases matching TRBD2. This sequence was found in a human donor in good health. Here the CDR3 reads CASSQEAGDFEQYF. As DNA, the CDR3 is TGTGCCAGCAGCCAAGAAGCGGGGGATTTCGAGCAGTACTTC.